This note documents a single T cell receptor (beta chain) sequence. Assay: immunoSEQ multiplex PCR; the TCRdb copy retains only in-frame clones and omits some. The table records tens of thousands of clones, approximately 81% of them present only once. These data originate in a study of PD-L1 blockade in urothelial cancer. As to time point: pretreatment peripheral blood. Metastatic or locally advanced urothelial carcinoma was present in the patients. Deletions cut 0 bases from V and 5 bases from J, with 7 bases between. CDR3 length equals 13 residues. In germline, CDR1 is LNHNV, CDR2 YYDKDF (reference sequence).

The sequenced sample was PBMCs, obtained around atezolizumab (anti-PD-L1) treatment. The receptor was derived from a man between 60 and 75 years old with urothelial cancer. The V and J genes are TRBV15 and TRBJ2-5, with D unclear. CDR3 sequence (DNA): TGTGCCACCAGCAGAGATTATCGGGAGACCCAGTACTTC. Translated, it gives CATSRDYRETQYF.